Below, 23 T cell receptor beta chains from the same sample are listed, as sequenced in a study of identical twins. TCRdb re-derived calls from the 5' RACE reads in MiXCR, one entry per CDR3 protein. The sample shows 1.5 million to 2 million distinct CDR3 sequences, around 29% of them seen only once. Source material: cord blood. These receptors were obtained from a newborn girl in good health.

In regard to this clonotype: Since the CDR3 does not end with the conserved phenylalanine or tryptophan, this likely comes from a read error. The DNA is left out, because the CDR3 cannot be placed on it with certainty; the CDR3 is given as TCRdb lists it. The V gene is TRBV27, the J gene TRBJ2-1; the table's D call TRBD2 went unverified against the DNA. Germline V gene lookup returns CDR1 MNHEY and CDR2 SMNVEV (reference sequence). The CDR3 is 15 amino acids long, termini counted. The CDR3 loop is CASKRGTDYGYTFGS.

The chain combines TRBV27 with TRBJ1-6, with D unclear. The V end lost 3 bases, the J end lost 7 bases, and 10 bases lay between the germline ends. From germline, CDR1 is MNHEY and CDR2 SMNVEV (reference sequence). This CDR3 contains 14 residues. CDR3 coding DNA: TGTGCCAGCAGTTTCAATGCATTGAATTCACCCCTCCACTTT. As protein: CASSFNALNSPLHF.

There are many counts of this clonotype. The V call is TRBV5-1, the J call TRBJ2-5; D is ambiguous. The V gene's germline CDR1 is SGHRS and CDR2 YFSETQ. V was pared by 4 bases and J by 2 bases, with 9 bases between. CDR3 size: 13 residues. CDR3 in DNA: TGCGCCAGCAGCCTTGCAATTCAAGAGACCCAGTACTTC. Translating it yields CASSLAIQETQYF.

This clonotype was picked up a small number of times. V usage is TRBV11-2 and J usage is TRBJ2-5, with D maybe TRBD2 (5 bases). Germline V gene sequence: CDR1 SGHAT, CDR2 FQNNGV. Trimming took 1 base from V and 1 from J, leaving 13 bases between them. The length of the CDR3 is 16 residues. CDR3 DNA sequence: TGTGCCAGCAGCTTAGCCCCGCGGGCAGGCCAAGAGACCCAGTACTTC. Translating gives CASSLAPRAGQETQYF. The full variable domain, in which reference TRBV11-2 and TRBJ2-5 provide the parts outside the CDR3, is EAGVAQSPRYKIIEKRQSVAFWCNPISGHATLYWYQQILGQGPKLLIQFQNNGVVDDSQLPKDRFSAERLKGVDSTLKIQPAKLEDSAVYLCASSLAPRAGQETQYFGPGTRLLVL.

The gene calls are TRBV10-3 and TRBJ2-5, with 8 bases identical to TRBD1. Trimming at V came to 2 bases and at J to 11 bases, leaving 16 bases not matched to a gene. CDR3 size: 16 residues. CDR1 and CDR2 (germline): ENHRY, SYGVKD. The CDR3 DNA is TGTGCCATCAGTGAGCGGACAGGGAAATCTGTCAATGAGCAGTACTTC. Its protein is CAISERTGKSVNEQYF.

This clonotype was found once. Since no conserved phenylalanine or tryptophan closes the CDR3, a read error is the likely cause. This chain links TRBV27 with TRBJ2-1; D is unresolved. The germline V gene has CDR1 MNHEY and CDR2 SMNVEV (reference sequence). V dropped 5 bases and J dropped 5 bases, with 7 bases sitting between them. This CDR3 is 12 amino acids long. The DNA of the CDR3 is TGTGCCAGCAGTCTTGACAACAATGAGCAGTTCTAC. Amino acid sequence: CASSLDNNEQFY.

The table lists this clonotype with a few counts. As DNA, the CDR3 is TGTGCCAGCCCGTGGGATACGCAGTATTTT. Protein: CASPWDTQYF. V is TRBV27 and J is TRBJ2-3; no clear D. Germline loops: CDR1 MNHEY, CDR2 SMNVEV (reference sequence). There are 10 residues in the CDR3. V dropped 8 bases and J dropped 6 bases, with 6 bases sitting between them.

The chain uses TRBV9 and TRBJ2-5; 7 bases are a match to TRBD2. The V gene's germline CDR1 is SGDLS and CDR2 YYNGEE. The J segment lost 11 bases and the V segment lost 4 bases, leaving 20 bases of the junction unmatched. This CDR3 spans 16 amino acids. The CDR3, as DNA: TGTGCCAGCAGCCCGTGGACTAGTCGGGGTGTCAATGAGCAGTACTTC. Residues: CASSPWTSRGVNEQYF.

This clonotype was picked up a small number of times. J is TRBJ2-1 and V is TRBV7-6, with 15 bases fitting TRBD2. The CDR3 covers 18 residues. Germline V CDR1 and CDR2: SGHVS, FNYEAQ. The V segment lost 4 bases and the J segment 3 bases; nucleotides outside the gene matches: 7. The CDR3 loop is CASSSYRTSGRGYNEQFF. CDR3 DNA: TGTGCCAGCAGCTCTTACAGGACTAGCGGGAGGGGCTACAATGAGCAGTTCTTC.

This clonotype has a handful of counts. The CDR3 DNA reads TGCAGTGCTAGTCTGCGGGTAGGGACCGACAATGAGCAGTTCTTC. It yields the protein CSASLRVGTDNEQFF. This chain joins TRBV20-1 and TRBJ2-1; D is tentatively TRBD1 or TRBD2 (5 bases each). With 3 bases removed from V and 5 bases from J, the gap between germline ends came to 17 bases. The germline V gene has CDR1 DFQATT and CDR2 SNEGSKA (reference sequence). CDR3 length equals 15 residues.

The chain is built from TRBV29-1 and TRBJ2-1, with TRBD1 identical over 7 bases. CDR1 is SQVTM, CDR2 ANQGSEA, per germline. The CDR3 sequence is 13 residues long. The junction had 10 bases not matched to a gene; V was cut back by 4 bases and J by 10 bases. The CDR3 spells CSVGDSLSYEQFF. In DNA, the CDR3 is TGCAGCGTTGGGGACAGTCTCTCCTACGAGCAGTTCTTC.

V gene TRBV19 combines with J gene TRBJ1-1; 7 nucleotides line up with TRBD1. In germline, CDR1 is LNHDA, CDR2 SQIVND (reference sequence). Trimming cost V 11 bases and J 0 bases; bases outside gene matches: 9. The CDR3 totals 14 residues. The CDR3, as DNA: TGTGCCGGTACTACGACAGGGCTGAACACTGAAGCTTTCTTT. This translates into CAGTTTGLNTEAFF.

This rearrangement joins TRBV18 to TRBJ2-7; 12 nucleotides line up with TRBD2. This CDR3 contains 18 residues. Per germline, CDR1 KGHSH and CDR2 LQKENI. V lost 2 bases to trimming and J lost 1 base; unmatched junction nucleotides: 9. The CDR3 reads CASSPRTSGVRWSYEQYF. CDR3 nucleotide sequence: TGTGCCAGCTCACCAAGGACTAGCGGGGTTCGGTGGTCCTACGAGCAGTACTTC.

This clonotype was seen a handful of times. The chain employs TRBV28 and TRBJ2-3; 10 bases map to TRBD2. The ends lost 2 bases at V and 4 bases at J; junction bases unmatched: 9. Germline-derived CDR1 and CDR2 are MDHEN and SYDVKM. The CDR3 totals 17 residues. The CDR3 spells CASSLVTSGIYPDTQYF. The CDR3 coding sequence is TGTGCCAGCAGTTTAGTCACTAGCGGGATATACCCAGATACGCAGTATTTT.

The chain employs TRBV20-1 and TRBJ1-1; D may be TRBD1 (5 bases). Germline V CDR1 and CDR2: DFQATT, SNEGSKA (reference sequence). Trimming took 2 bases from V and 0 from J, leaving 7 bases between them. The CDR3 is made up of 13 amino acids. In DNA form, the CDR3 reads TGCAGTGCTAGAATGGACATGAACACTGAAGCTTTCTTT. Translation gives CSARMDMNTEAFF.

About this clonotype: A much larger clone differs by one base, so this may be a read error. The chain joins TRBV21-1 to TRBJ2-3. TRBV21-1 is listed as a pseudogene. This CDR3 region has 12 residues. CDR3: CAGSKLTDTQYF. Written as DNA, the CDR3 is TGTGCCGGCAGCAAACTCACAGATACGCAGTATTTT.

This clonotype was seen a handful of times. Germline and junction disagree at one end, which may indicate a read error. This chain joins TRBV5-1 and TRBJ2-3; 9 bases align to TRBD1. Germline loops: CDR1 SGHRS, CDR2 YFSETQ. This CDR3 comprises 16 residues. In nucleotides, the CDR3 is TGCGCCAGCAGCACCTCCGGGACAGGGAGGACAGATGCGCAGTATTTT. This encodes CASSTSGTGRTDAQYF. The entire variable domain, with the rest obtained from reference TRBV5-1 and TRBJ2-3, is as follows: KAGVTQTPRYLIKTRGQQVTLSCSPISGHRSVSWYQQTPGQGLQFLFEYFSETQRNKGNFPGRFSGRQFSNSRSEMNVSTLELGDSALYLCASSTSGTGRTDAQYFGPGTRLTVL.

This clonotype was detected only a few times. This chain uses TRBV3-1 with TRBJ1-1, with D possibly matching TRBD1 (5 bases). This CDR3 region has 13 residues. Per the germline V gene, CDR1 is LGHDT and CDR2 is YNNKEL (reference sequence). Trimming stripped 1 base from V and 6 bases from J, with 9 bases between. The CDR3 DNA is TGTGCCAGCAGCCAAGGTCCGGGGGCTGAAGCTTTCTTT. It is translated as CASSQGPGAEAFF.

This rearrangement joins TRBV28 to TRBJ2-7; 10 nucleotides align to TRBD2. After removal of 7 bases from V and 7 bases from J, the junction contained 13 bases not matched to a gene. The germline gives CDR1 MDHEN, CDR2 SYDVKM. CDR3 length equals 15 residues. The CDR3 here is CASKVMASGRSEQYF. CDR3 bases: TGTGCCAGCAAAGTAATGGCTAGCGGGAGAAGTGAGCAGTACTTC. Together with reference TRBV28 and TRBJ2-7, the CDR3 gives the full variable domain: DVKVTQSSRYLVKRTGEKVFLECVQDMDHENMFWYRQDPGLGLRLIYFSYDVKMKEKGDIPEGYSVSREKKERFSLILESASTNQTSMYLCASKVMASGRSEQYFGPGTRLTVT.

There are a few counts of this clonotype. Given a much more abundant clone one base away, this may be a read error. V gene TRBV20-1 combines with J gene TRBJ1-2, with D possibly being TRBD1 (6 bases). Between the trimmed V and J ends, which lost 1 base and 4 bases, there was a span of 7 bases. The CDR3 has 12 residues. Germline CDR1 DFQATT, CDR2 SNEGSKA (reference sequence). This chain's CDR3 is CSARGQAYGYTF. In DNA, the CDR3 is TGCAGTGCTAGAGGACAGGCCTATGGCTACACCTTC.

The J gene is TRBJ1-4, the V gene TRBV5-1; D unclear. Germline CDR1 reads SGHRS; CDR2 reads YFSETQ. Trimming removed 0 bases from V and 10 bases from J, with 13 bases in between. This CDR3 contains 14 residues. CDR3 loop: CASSLDGLGGKLFF. The CDR3 DNA follows: TGCGCCAGCAGCTTGGATGGACTGGGAGGAAAACTGTTTTTT. Filled out from reference TRBV5-1 and TRBJ1-4, the complete variable domain reads KAGVTQTPRYLIKTRGQQVTLSCSPISGHRSVSWYQQTPGQGLQFLFEYFSETQRNKGNFPGRFSGRQFSNSRSEMNVSTLELGDSALYLCASSLDGLGGKLFFGSGTQLSVL.

The gene calls are TRBV9 and TRBJ1-2; D is unclear. The CDR3 consists of 15 residues. The V end was cut by 2 bases, the J end by 5 bases, with 16 bases between. Germline CDR1 SGDLS, CDR2 YYNGEE. The DNA for the CDR3 is TGTGCCAGCAGCGTCCTCATAAAGCTACCTTATGGCTACACCTTC. Translation gives CASSVLIKLPYGYTF. The full variable domain, completed using reference TRBV9 and TRBJ1-2, is DSGVTQTPKHLITATGQRVTLRCSPRSGDLSVYWYQQSLDQGLQFLIQYYNGEERAKGNILERFSAQQFPDLHSELNLSSLELGDSALYFCASSVLIKLPYGYTFGSGTRLTVV.

This clonotype turned up a few times. V and J are TRBV11-1 and TRBJ2-3; possibly TRBD2 for D (5 bases). Germline V gene data show CDR1 as SGHAT and CDR2 as FQDESV (reference sequence). The CDR3 runs to 17 residues. Trimming removed 1 base from V and 4 bases from J, with 18 bases in between. CDR3 in amino acids: CASSLGRRLLTADTQYF. In DNA form, the CDR3 reads TGTGCCAGCAGCTTAGGCCGGCGACTACTCACGGCAGATACGCAGTATTTT.